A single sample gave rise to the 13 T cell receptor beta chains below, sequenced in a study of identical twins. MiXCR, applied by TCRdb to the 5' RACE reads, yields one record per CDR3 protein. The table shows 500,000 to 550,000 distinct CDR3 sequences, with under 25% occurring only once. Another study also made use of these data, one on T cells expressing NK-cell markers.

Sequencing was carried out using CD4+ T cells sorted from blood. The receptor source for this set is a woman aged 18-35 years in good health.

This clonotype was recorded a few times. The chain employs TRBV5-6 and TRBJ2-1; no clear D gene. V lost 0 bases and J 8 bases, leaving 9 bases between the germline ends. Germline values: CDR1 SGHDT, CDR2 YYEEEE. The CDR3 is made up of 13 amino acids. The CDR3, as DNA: TGTGCCAGCAGCTTGGGGGCTGAAGATGAGCAGTTCTTC. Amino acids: CASSLGAEDEQFF.

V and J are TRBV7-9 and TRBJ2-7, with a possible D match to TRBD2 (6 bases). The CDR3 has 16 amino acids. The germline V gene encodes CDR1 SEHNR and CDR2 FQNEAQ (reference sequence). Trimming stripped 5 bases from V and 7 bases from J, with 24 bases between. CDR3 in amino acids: CASSPSLALTTGEQYF. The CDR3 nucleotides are TGTGCCAGCAGCCCCTCACTAGCTCTCACCACGGGGGAGCAGTACTTC.

This chain's CDR3 is CASSLGSFTDTQYF. CDR3 nucleotides: TGTGCCAGCAGCTTGGGGAGTTTCACAGATACGCAGTATTTT. The rearrangement joins TRBV7-3 to TRBJ2-3, with D perhaps matching TRBD2 (5 bases). V shed 3 bases and J shed 2 bases, with 9 bases lying between them. Germline loops: CDR1 SGHTA, CDR2 FQGTGA. CDR3 size: 14 residues. Complete variable domain (other parts from reference TRBV7-3 and TRBJ2-3): GAGVSQTPSNKVTEKGKYVELRCDPISGHTALYWYRQSLGQGPEFLIYFQGTGAADDSGLPNDRFFAVRPEGSVSTLKIQRTERGDSAVYLCASSLGSFTDTQYFGPGTRLTVL.

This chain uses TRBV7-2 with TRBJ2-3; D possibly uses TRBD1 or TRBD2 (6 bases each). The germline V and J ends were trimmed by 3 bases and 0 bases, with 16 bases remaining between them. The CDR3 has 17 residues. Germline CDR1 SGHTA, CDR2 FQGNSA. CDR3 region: CASSFPGAGSSTDTQYF. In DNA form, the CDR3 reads TGTGCCAGCAGCTTCCCGGGGGCGGGGTCTAGCACAGATACGCAGTATTTT.

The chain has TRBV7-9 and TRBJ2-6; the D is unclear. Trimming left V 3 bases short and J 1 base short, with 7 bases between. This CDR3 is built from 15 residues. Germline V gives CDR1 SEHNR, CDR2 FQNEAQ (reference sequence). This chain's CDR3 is CASSFTISGANVLTF. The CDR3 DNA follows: TGTGCCAGCAGCTTTACGATTTCTGGGGCCAACGTCCTGACTTTC.

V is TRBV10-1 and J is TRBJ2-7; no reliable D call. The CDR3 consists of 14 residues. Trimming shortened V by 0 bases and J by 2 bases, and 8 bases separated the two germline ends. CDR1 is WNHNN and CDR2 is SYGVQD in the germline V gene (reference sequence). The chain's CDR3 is CASSESGGPYEQYF. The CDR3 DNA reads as TGCGCCAGCAGTGAGTCAGGTGGGCCCTACGAGCAGTACTTC.

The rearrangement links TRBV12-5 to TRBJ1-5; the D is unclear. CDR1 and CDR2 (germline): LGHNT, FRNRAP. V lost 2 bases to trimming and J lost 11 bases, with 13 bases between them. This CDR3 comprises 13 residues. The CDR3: CASGLSGSPAQHF. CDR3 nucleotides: TGTGCTAGTGGTTTGTCGGGCTCCCCGGCCCAGCATTTT.

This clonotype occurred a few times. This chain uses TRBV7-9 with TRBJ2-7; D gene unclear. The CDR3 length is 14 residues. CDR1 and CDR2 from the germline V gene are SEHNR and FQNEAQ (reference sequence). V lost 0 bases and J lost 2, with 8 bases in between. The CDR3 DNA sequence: TGTGCCAGCAGCTTAGCGGTCCGTGCCTACGAGCAGTACTTC. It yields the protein CASSLAVRAYEQYF.

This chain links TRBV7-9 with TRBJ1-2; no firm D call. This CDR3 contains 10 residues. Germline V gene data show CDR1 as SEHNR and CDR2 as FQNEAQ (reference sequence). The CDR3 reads CAILSGGYTF. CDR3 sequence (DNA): TGTGCGATTTTGTCGGGCGGCTACACCTTC.

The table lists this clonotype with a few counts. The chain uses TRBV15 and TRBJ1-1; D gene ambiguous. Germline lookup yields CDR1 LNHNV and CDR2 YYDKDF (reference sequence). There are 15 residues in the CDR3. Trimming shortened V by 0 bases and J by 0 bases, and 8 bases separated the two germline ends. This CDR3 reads CATSRDLTVNTEAFF. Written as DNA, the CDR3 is TGTGCCACCAGCAGAGATCTAACAGTGAACACTGAAGCTTTCTTT.

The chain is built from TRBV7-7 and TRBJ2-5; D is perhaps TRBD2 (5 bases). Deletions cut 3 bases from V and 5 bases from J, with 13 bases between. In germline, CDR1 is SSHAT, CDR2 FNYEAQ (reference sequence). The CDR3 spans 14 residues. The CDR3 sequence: CASSFGRQSETQYF. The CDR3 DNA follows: TGTGCCAGCAGCTTTGGGAGACAATCTGAGACCCAGTACTTC.

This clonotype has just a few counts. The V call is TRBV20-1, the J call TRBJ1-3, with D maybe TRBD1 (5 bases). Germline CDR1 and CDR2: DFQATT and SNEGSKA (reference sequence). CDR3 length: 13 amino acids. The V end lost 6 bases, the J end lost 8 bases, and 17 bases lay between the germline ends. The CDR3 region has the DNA TGCAGTGCCCGAGGAGGGGCGCAGGACACCATATATTTT. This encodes CSARGGAQDTIYF.

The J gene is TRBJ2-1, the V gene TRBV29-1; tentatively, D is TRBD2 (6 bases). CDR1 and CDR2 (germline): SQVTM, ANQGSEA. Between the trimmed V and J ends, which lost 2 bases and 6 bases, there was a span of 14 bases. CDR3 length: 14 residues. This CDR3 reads CSVEKRESPNEQFF. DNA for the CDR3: TGCAGCGTTGAAAAACGGGAGTCCCCCAATGAGCAGTTCTTC.